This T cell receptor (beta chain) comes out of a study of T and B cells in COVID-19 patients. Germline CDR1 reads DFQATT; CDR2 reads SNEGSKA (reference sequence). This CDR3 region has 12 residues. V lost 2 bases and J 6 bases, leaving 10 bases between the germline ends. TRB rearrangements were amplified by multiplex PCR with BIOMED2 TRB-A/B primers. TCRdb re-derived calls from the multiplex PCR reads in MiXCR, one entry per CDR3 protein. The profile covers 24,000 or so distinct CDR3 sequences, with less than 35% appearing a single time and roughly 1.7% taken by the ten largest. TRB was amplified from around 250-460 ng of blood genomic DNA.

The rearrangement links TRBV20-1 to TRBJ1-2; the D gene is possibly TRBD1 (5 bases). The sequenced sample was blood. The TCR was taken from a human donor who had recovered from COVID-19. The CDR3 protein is CSARKPGDGYTF. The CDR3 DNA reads TGCAGTGCTAGAAAACCGGGGGATGGCTACACCTTC.